The rows below give T cell receptor beta chains drawn from one sample of a study of human T cells and chemical hapten exposure. Each CDR3 protein is one row after TCRdb ran MiXCR on the RACE reads. The data hold roughly 120,000 distinct CDR3 sequences, with roughly 13% observed a single time. The sample here was whole blood, taken in connection with sensitization to the hapten diphenylcyclopropenone (DPC). The receptors derive from a man aged 18 to 35 with alopecia areata. Some clones in this sample may be carry-over from other donors' samples. Both conserved end residues are part of each CDR3. Expanded clones get a size class; other rows say once, few or many, or leave the size out.

V,size,J,CDR3
TRBV7-6,NA,TRBJ2-1,CASSLEVPANEQFF
TRBV12-5,few,TRBJ1-5,CASGIEGGPQHF
TRBV29-1,NA,TRBJ2-7,CSVVGDSDEQYF
TRBV4-2,NA,TRBJ2-1,CASSQEEASGGPYNEQFF
TRBV11-2,many,TRBJ2-1,CASSPDRGSYNEQFF
TRBV4-3,NA,TRBJ1-2,CASSQVPGQSNYGYTF
TRBV5-1,NA,TRBJ1-6,CASSLGNSHLHF
TRBV25-1,few,TRBJ2-2,CASSAVVTGELFF
TRBV10-3,NA,TRBJ1-1,CAISDSKDRGEAFF
TRBV4-3,NA,TRBJ2-1,CASSQADRALYEQFF
TRBV20-1,NA,TRBJ2-1,CSAIGQGAINDEQFF
TRBV29-1,few,TRBJ2-7,CSVFGLDEQYF
TRBV2,NA,TRBJ2-1,CASSQETGYYEQFF
TRBV10-1,few,TRBJ1-1,CASSGDLNTEAFF
TRBV27,few,TRBJ1-4,CASSSIDQGGEKLFF